Each of the 10 T cell receptor beta chains below was sequenced from the same sample in a study of early T cells in non-severe SARS-CoV-2 infection. One entry per CDR3 protein results from TCRdb running MiXCR on the 5' RACE reads. The data contain 55,000 to 75,000 distinct CDR3 sequences, under 13% of them singletons. The sample was whole blood. These receptor sequences come from an adult who was a healthcare worker with PCR-confirmed SARS-CoV-2 infection or an uninfected control (not recorded which).

This clonotype was seen at least ten times. The CDR3 DNA sequence: TGTGCCATCAGTCAGCCAACTAGCGGGAGGGCCTCGAGCTCCTACAATGAGCAGTTCTTC. Translation gives CAISQPTSGRASSSYNEQFF. The V call is TRBV10-3, the J call TRBJ2-1; 13 nucleotides match TRBD2. The CDR3 extends over 20 amino acids. V shed 5 bases, J shed 0 bases, and the junction held 13 bases outside the gene matches. From germline, CDR1 is ENHRY and CDR2 SYGVKD.

The CDR3 region is CASSPKDLENSPLHF. DNA of the CDR3: TGTGCCAGCAGCCCGAAGGACTTGGAGAATTCACCCCTCCACTTT. The chain has TRBV5-6 and TRBJ1-6; D remains unclear. CDR1 SGHDT and CDR2 YYEEEE come from the germline V gene. The V end was cut by 4 bases, the J end by 7 bases, with 15 bases between. This CDR3 spans 15 amino acids.

The chain couples TRBV28 to TRBJ1-6; TRBD1 matches at 8 bases. This CDR3 is built from 16 residues. Germline CDR1 MDHEN, CDR2 SYDVKM. V shed 6 bases, J shed 7 bases, and the junction held 11 bases outside the gene matches. CDR3 sequence reads: CASRKPGGWGNSPLHF. CDR3 nucleotides: TGTGCCAGCAGGAAGCCAGGGGGCTGGGGGAATTCACCCCTCCACTTT.

DNA of the CDR3: TGTGCCGCACAGGGGCTTAACACCGGGGAGCTGTTTTTT. Translating it yields CAAQGLNTGELFF. The genes are TRBV15 and TRBJ2-2; 7 bases align to TRBD1. The ends lost 11 bases at V and 2 bases at J; junction bases unmatched: 5. CDR1 and CDR2 (germline): LNHNV, YYDKDF (reference sequence). The CDR3 is made up of 13 amino acids.

The sample holds one count of this clonotype. The CDR3, as DNA: TGTGCCAGCAGTAGCAGCTCCTACGGCTACACCTTC. Residues: CASSSSSYGYTF. The rearrangement uses TRBV2 and TRBJ1-2; no clear D gene. Trimming removed 5 bases from V and 8 bases from J, with 12 bases in between. There are 12 residues in the CDR3. Germline CDR1 SNHLY, CDR2 FYNNEI.

This chain uses TRBV5-1 with TRBJ2-5; TRBD1 matches at 8 bases. Trimming at V came to 2 bases and at J to 4 bases, leaving 10 bases not matched to a gene. Germline-derived CDR1 and CDR2 are SGHRS and YFSETQ. This CDR3 contains 16 residues. CDR3 DNA: TGCGCCAGCAGCTTCAGGGGGCCCCTTCCCGGAGAGACCCAGTACTTC. Amino acid sequence: CASSFRGPLPGETQYF. The full variable domain, completed using reference TRBV5-1 and TRBJ2-5, is KAGVTQTPRYLIKTRGQQVTLSCSPISGHRSVSWYQQTPGQGLQFLFEYFSETQRNKGNFPGRFSGRQFSNSRSEMNVSTLELGDSALYLCASSFRGPLPGETQYFGPGTRLLVL.

A few counts support this clonotype. This CDR3 reads CSAMRGGSGTDTQYF. The CDR3 DNA sequence: TGCAGTGCTATGAGAGGCGGGAGTGGTACAGATACGCAGTATTTT. V is TRBV20-1 and J is TRBJ2-3; 7 nucleotides line up with TRBD2. Germline lookup yields CDR1 DFQATT and CDR2 SNEGSKA (reference sequence). The CDR3 runs to 15 residues. The ends lost 4 bases at V and 3 bases at J; junction bases unmatched: 10.

The genes are TRBV20-1 and TRBJ2-7, with D perhaps TRBD1 (5 bases). Trimming stripped 1 base from V and 0 bases from J, with 10 bases between. The CDR3 extends over 14 amino acids. Per the germline V gene, CDR1 is DFQATT and CDR2 is SNEGSKA (reference sequence). The CDR3 protein is CSARVGAASYEQYF. Here the CDR3 DNA reads TGCAGTGCTAGAGTAGGGGCCGCCTCCTACGAGCAGTACTTC.

This clonotype was counted between two and nine times. The rearrangement joins TRBV10-3 to TRBJ2-7; 8 bases map to TRBD2. Germline assignment: CDR1 ENHRY and CDR2 SYGVKD. The CDR3 covers 14 residues. The V segment lost 6 bases and the J segment 5 bases; nucleotides outside the gene matches: 9. The CDR3 sequence: CAIRDSGTSDEQYF. The CDR3 DNA reads as TGTGCCATCAGGGATAGCGGGACGTCGGACGAGCAGTACTTC.

This clonotype appeared many times. The V and J genes are TRBV6-2 or TRBV6-3 and TRBJ2-7; 8 nucleotides align to TRBD2. The CDR3 is 16 residues long. V lost 0 bases to trimming and J lost 0 bases; unmatched junction nucleotides: 4. The V gene's germline CDR1 is MNHEY and CDR2 SVGEGT. DNA for the CDR3: TGTGCCAGCAGTTACTCGGCGACTAGCGTCTCCTACGAGCAGTACTTC. Its protein product is CASSYSATSVSYEQYF.